One sample yielded the 8 T cell receptor beta chains listed below, sequenced in a study of vaccination and CD4 T cells after COVID-19. What these receptors recognize is not known. Cultured CD4+ T-cell DNA underwent Oncomine TCR Beta short-read sequencing. TCRdb re-analysed the PCR reads in MiXCR, keeping a single row per CDR3 protein. The top ten clones hold more than 9% of a sample with about 11,000 distinct CDR3 sequences, approximately 20% of them seen once. Treatment indicated: approximately 11-day PBMC culture with coronavirus spike peptide pools or control peptides (ViraFEST assay). This specimen consisted of CD4+ T cells from blood, cultured in vitro, obtained after SARS-CoV-2 vaccination. These receptors were taken from a human donor who had recovered from COVID-19.

The CDR3 DNA is TGCAGTGCTAGAGAAGGACTAGCGGGAGGGCTGGGGACAGATACGCAGTATTTT. It translates to CSAREGLAGGLGTDTQYF. J is TRBJ2-3 and V is TRBV20-1, with TRBD2 identical over 15 bases. In germline, CDR1 is DFQATT, CDR2 SNEGSKA (reference sequence). The CDR3 spans 18 residues. The J segment lost 3 bases and the V segment lost 0 bases, leaving 7 bases of the junction unmatched.

The chain employs TRBV19 and TRBJ2-1; D is perhaps TRBD2 (5 bases). Germline V gene sequence: CDR1 LNHDA, CDR2 SQIVND (reference sequence). V was trimmed by 3 bases and J by 4 bases, leaving 13 bases between them. The CDR3 contains 15 residues. Here the CDR3 reads CASSMRAGPYNEQFF. The CDR3 DNA reads as TGTGCCAGTAGTATGAGGGCAGGTCCTTACAATGAGCAGTTCTTC.

The chain has TRBV4-1 and TRBJ2-5; D is ambiguous. The germline CDR1 and CDR2 sequences are MGHRA and YSYEKL. This CDR3 comprises 13 residues. V was trimmed by 1 base and J by 5 bases, leaving 8 bases between them. CDR3 protein: CASSQGAPETQYF. The CDR3 DNA sequence: TGCGCCAGCAGCCAAGGTGCTCCTGAGACCCAGTACTTC.

The chain links TRBV5-1 to TRBJ2-7, with 11 bases aligning to TRBD1. Germline V gene sequence: CDR1 SGHRS, CDR2 YFSETQ. V was pared by 4 bases and J by 3 bases, with 6 bases of the junction left unmatched. The CDR3 totals 15 residues. The CDR3 DNA reads as TGCGCCAGCAGCACCCTTGGGACAGGGGGCTACGAGCAGTACTTC. Its protein is CASSTLGTGGYEQYF.

The J gene is TRBJ1-2, the V gene TRBV11-2; D is unresolved. The V and J ends lost 0 bases and 8 bases respectively, with 7 bases between them. The germline V gene encodes CDR1 SGHAT and CDR2 FQNNGV. This CDR3 comprises 12 residues. The CDR3 nucleotides are TGTGCCAGCAGCTTAGAAGGGCTAGGCTACACCTTC. It translates to CASSLEGLGYTF.

The chain uses TRBV30 and TRBJ2-5; 11 bases line up with TRBD2. The CDR3 covers 15 residues. CDR1 is GTSNPN, CDR2 SVGIG, per germline (reference sequence). V was pared by 0 bases and J by 3 bases, with 3 bases of the junction left unmatched. Here the CDR3 reads CAWSVGTSGKETQYF. Written as DNA, the CDR3 is TGTGCCTGGAGTGTTGGGACTAGCGGAAAAGAGACCCAGTACTTC.

In its sample, this clonotype was seen a few times. The chain couples TRBV27 to TRBJ2-6; D call uncertain. The CDR3 contains 20 residues. The germline V gene has CDR1 MNHEY and CDR2 SMNVEV (reference sequence). Trimming removed 2 bases at V and 0 bases at J, with 20 bases between. The CDR3 is CASSLKMRQLRSSGANVLTF. The CDR3, as DNA: TGTGCCAGCAGTTTAAAGATGCGGCAACTGAGGAGCTCTGGGGCCAACGTCCTGACTTTC. The whole variable domain, remainder taken from reference TRBV27 and TRBJ2-6, is EAQVTQNPRYLITVTGKKLTVTCSQNMNHEYMSWYRQDPGLGLRQIYYSMNVEVTDKGDVPEGYKVSRKEKRNFPLILESPSPNQTSLYFCASSLKMRQLRSSGANVLTFGAGSRLTVL.

This chain uses TRBV6-1 with TRBJ1-1, with 7 bases that match TRBD1. V lost 6 bases and J lost 5; bases outside the gene matches: 6. The CDR3 consists of 13 residues. CDR1 and CDR2 (germline): MNHNS, SASEGT. This CDR3 reads CASSRGGWTEAFF. CDR3 in DNA: TGTGCCAGCAGCCGAGGGGGCTGGACTGAAGCTTTCTTT.